This T cell receptor (beta chain) was recorded in a study of T cell changes during pregnancy in multiple sclerosis. Data came from immunoSEQ multiplex PCR; TCRdb stores just in-frame clones and leaves some out. Of just over 60,000 clones in the sample, about 90% were seen once. Germline CDR1 reads MNHEY; CDR2 reads SVGAGI. This CDR3 has 16 residues. The germline V and J ends were trimmed by 4 bases and 4 bases, with 17 bases remaining between them. The chain combines TRBV6-5 with TRBJ2-4, with D possibly TRBD2 on 6 matching bases. The material sequenced was peripheral blood, taken in the second trimester of pregnancy. The receptor was derived from a female donor in good health, enrolled as a control in a pregnancy study. The CDR3 nucleotides read TGTGCCAGCAGTTTTCCCGGCGGGATCGGAAAAAACATTCAGTACTTC. Translated: CASSFPGGIGKNIQYF.